The 26 T cell receptor beta chains below were found in one sample sequenced in a study of blood T cells in healthy people across ages. Then a second PCR, running roughly 7 to 12 cycles, was carried out with a sample-barcoded 5' primer and a J-beta primer mix. One entry per CDR3 protein results from TCRdb running MiXCR on the 5' RACE reads. The sample consists of approximately 670,000 distinct CDR3 sequences, roughly 41% of them appearing once. What was sequenced was blood. Source of these receptors: a man older than 75 in good health.

In this sample, this clonotype turned up a few times. V gene TRBV20-1 combines with J gene TRBJ2-2, with D perhaps TRBD1 (6 bases). The ends were cut back, 4 bases at V and 4 bases at J, with 16 bases in the middle. The CDR3 is 15 residues long. Germline V gives CDR1 DFQATT, CDR2 SNEGSKA (reference sequence). The CDR3, as DNA: TGCAGTGCTACTCCTAACGGACAGACCACCGGGGAGCTGTTTTTT. Its protein product is CSATPNGQTTGELFF.

This clonotype turned up a few times. The genes are TRBV2 and TRBJ1-6; TRBD1 agrees at 7 bases. V was pared by 1 base and J by 3 bases, with 0 bases of the junction left unmatched. The CDR3 extends over 15 amino acids. The germline V gene encodes CDR1 SNHLY and CDR2 FYNNEI. The CDR3 coding sequence is TGTGCCAGCAGTGAAGGACAGGGCTATAATTCACCCCTCCACTTT. This gives the protein CASSEGQGYNSPLHF.

V gene TRBV5-1 combines with J gene TRBJ1-4; D is ambiguous. The germline gives CDR1 SGHRS, CDR2 YFSETQ. The CDR3 is made up of 14 amino acids. Trimming left V 0 bases short and J 6 bases short, with 9 bases between. CDR3: CASSLDAGYEKLFF. The CDR3 DNA sequence: TGCGCCAGCAGCTTGGACGCGGGGTATGAAAAACTGTTTTTT.

This clonotype was counted a few times. J is TRBJ2-7 and V is TRBV6-5; 10 nucleotides line up with TRBD1. With 2 bases clipped from V and 2 bases from J, the junction kept 3 bases outside the gene matches. CDR1 MNHEY and CDR2 SVGAGI come from the germline V gene. The CDR3 totals 15 residues. The CDR3 DNA reads as TGTGCCAGCAGTTACGCCGGACAGGGGGCCTACGAGCAGTACTTC. Translation gives CASSYAGQGAYEQYF.

This chain links TRBV4-3 with TRBJ1-4, with TRBD1 as a possible D gene (5 bases). Germline assignment: CDR1 LGHNA and CDR2 YSLEER. The CDR3 is 13 amino acids. The germline V and J ends were trimmed by 4 bases and 8 bases, with 11 bases remaining between them. CDR3 DNA sequence: TGCGCCAGCAGCCCCCGGGACGGCGAAAAACTGTTTTTT. Translated: CASSPRDGEKLFF.

This clonotype was seen only once. The V call is TRBV15, the J call TRBJ1-4, with D uncertain. Trimming pared 5 bases from V and 8 bases from J, leaving 12 bases between. The germline V gene encodes CDR1 LNHNV and CDR2 YYDKDF (reference sequence). The CDR3 is 13 amino acids. The CDR3 protein is CATSGFLGEKLFF. The CDR3 bases are TGTGCCACCAGCGGTTTCCTAGGAGAAAAACTGTTTTTT.

This clonotype was counted a few times. The chain carries TRBV27 and TRBJ2-7; TRBD1 agrees at 7 bases. Unmatched junction bases numbered 8, after V lost 6 bases and J lost 3 bases. Germline lookup yields CDR1 MNHEY and CDR2 SMNVEV (reference sequence). The CDR3 runs to 14 residues. The CDR3 DNA sequence: TGTGCCAGCAGACCGGGACAGCTAATCTACGAGCAGTACTTC. Amino acid sequence: CASRPGQLIYEQYF.

This chain joins TRBV24-1 and TRBJ2-3, with 8 bases lining up with TRBD1. The CDR3 totals 14 residues. Germline CDR1 and CDR2: KGHDR and SFDVKD. J gave up 9 bases and V 5 bases, and 9 bases lay outside the gene matches. The CDR3 DNA reads as TGTGCCACCAGTGCACACGGACAGGGTATGACGCAGTATTTT. Its translation: CATSAHGQGMTQYF.

The chain recombines TRBV4-3 with TRBJ2-3; TRBD2 is a possible D gene (5 bases). Trimming shortened V by 0 bases and J by 1 base, and 11 bases separated the two germline ends. The CDR3 contains 16 residues. Germline V gene data show CDR1 as LGHNA and CDR2 as YSLEER. As DNA, the CDR3 is TGCGCCAGCAGCCAAGATTATGACTACCGCACAGATACGCAGTATTTT. Translation: CASSQDYDYRTDTQYF.

This chain joins TRBV25-1 and TRBJ1-1, with D unclear. Looked up from germline, CDR1 is MGHDK and CDR2 is SYGVNS. The CDR3 totals 14 residues. V shed 2 bases and J shed 4 bases, with 11 bases lying between them. The DNA of the CDR3 is TGTGCCAGCAGTGAAGTAGTAGGGAGCACTGAAGCTTTCTTT. Amino acid sequence: CASSEVVGSTEAFF.

The chain combines TRBV14 with TRBJ1-1; no firm D call. The CDR3 spans 15 residues. Per germline, CDR1 SGHDN and CDR2 FVKESK. Deletions cut 1 base from V and 6 bases from J, with 15 bases between. Here the CDR3 reads CASSQAAGFVAEAFF. The CDR3 DNA reads as TGTGCCAGCAGCCAAGCGGCAGGCTTCGTGGCTGAAGCTTTCTTT.

This clonotype was counted a few times. The chain has TRBV20-1 and TRBJ2-4; 9 bases align to TRBD1. The J call is in doubt because the DNA end fits TRBJ2-7 better. The CDR3 length is 14 residues. Germline-derived CDR1 and CDR2 are DFQATT and SNEGSKA (reference sequence). The CDR3: CSASPDRGLYEQYF. In DNA form, the CDR3 reads TGCAGTGCTAGCCCGGACAGGGGCCTGTACGAGCAGTACTTC.

This clonotype has a count of ten or more. The V call is TRBV20-1, the J call TRBJ1-2; a weak D match, TRBD1 (5 bases). Germline V CDR1 and CDR2: DFQATT, SNEGSKA (reference sequence). V dropped 6 bases and J dropped 2 bases, with 16 bases sitting between them. CDR3 size: 14 residues. CDR3 region: CSAAVPEGNYGYTF. The CDR3 coding sequence is TGCAGTGCAGCCGTACCAGAGGGGAACTATGGCTACACCTTC.

This clonotype turned up a few times. The CDR3 reads CSVGQGQGTEAFF. CDR3 bases: TGCAGCGTTGGACAGGGCCAGGGCACTGAAGCTTTCTTT. This chain connects TRBV29-1 to TRBJ1-1, with 7 bases that match TRBD1. Germline-derived CDR1 and CDR2 are SQVTM and ANQGSEA. The V segment lost 4 bases and the J segment 4 bases; nucleotides outside the gene matches: 6. The CDR3 loop spans 13 amino acids.

This rearrangement joins TRBV7-9 to TRBJ2-7, with 8 nucleotides matching TRBD2. CDR1 and CDR2 (germline): SEHNR, FQNEAQ (reference sequence). The V gene end was trimmed by 5 bases and the J gene end by 2 bases; junction bases not matched to a gene: 11. This CDR3 region has 16 residues. In nucleotides, the CDR3 is TGTGCCAGCAGCCCTCGAACAAACGGGAGGGCCTACGAGCAGTACTTC. Translation: CASSPRTNGRAYEQYF.

V is TRBV20-1 and J is TRBJ1-2; 7 bases match TRBD1. The trim removed 5 bases at V and 7 bases at J, leaving 10 bases unmatched. CDR3 length: 13 amino acids. The V gene's germline CDR1 is DFQATT and CDR2 SNEGSKA (reference sequence). The CDR3 DNA sequence: TGCAGTGCTGGGAACAGGGGTGCACGTGGCTACACCTTC. Its protein is CSAGNRGARGYTF.

In this sample, this clonotype turned up a few times. This chain uses TRBV6-2 or TRBV6-3 with TRBJ2-7, with 9 positions matching TRBD1. V lost 6 bases to trimming and J lost 5 bases; unmatched junction nucleotides: 2. The V gene's germline CDR1 is MNHEY and CDR2 SVGEGT. This CDR3 is 12 amino acids long. CDR3 loop: CASSDRGDEQYF. In DNA form, the CDR3 reads TGTGCCAGCAGCGACAGGGGGGACGAGCAGTACTTC.

V is TRBV20-1 and J is TRBJ2-5; 7 bases are a match to TRBD2. This CDR3 spans 15 amino acids. V trimming: 6 bases; J trimming: 0 bases; junction bases outside the gene matches: 10. Looked up from germline, CDR1 is DFQATT and CDR2 is SNEGSKA (reference sequence). The CDR3 coding sequence is TGCAGTGCCCCCGAATGGGGGGGGTACCAAGAGACCCAGTACTTC. Its translation: CSAPEWGGYQETQYF.

The J gene is TRBJ1-4, the V gene TRBV6-2 or TRBV6-3; the D gene is possibly TRBD1 (6 bases). Germline V CDR1 and CDR2: MNHEY, SVGEGT. There are 16 residues in the CDR3. Trimming took off 2 bases at V and 7 bases at J, with 17 bases between the two ends. This CDR3 reads CASSYHGGPESEKLFF. CDR3 coding DNA: TGTGCCAGCAGTTACCATGGGGGCCCGGAGTCTGAAAAACTGTTTTTT.

Regarding this clonotype: Relative to the germline gene, one junction end is altered; a read error may explain this. This sequence joins TRBV20-1 and TRBJ1-1, with D possibly being TRBD1 (6 bases). This CDR3 region has 16 residues. Germline CDR1 and CDR2: DFQATT and SNEGSKA (reference sequence). Here the CDR3 reads CSARDGVQGRNTGAFF. The CDR3 DNA reads as TGCAGTGCTAGAGATGGGGTTCAGGGGAGGAACACTGGAGCTTTCTTT.

This clonotype was observed a handful of times. The gene calls are TRBV14 and TRBJ1-2; D unclear. The germline V gene encodes CDR1 SGHDN and CDR2 FVKESK. The CDR3 totals 15 residues. V lost 2 bases, J lost 0 bases, and 10 bases lay in between. CDR3 residues: CASSQHPGANYGYTF. The CDR3, as DNA: TGTGCCAGCAGCCAACACCCAGGAGCTAACTATGGCTACACCTTC. The variable domain in full, with the rest retrieved from reference TRBV14 and TRBJ1-2, is EAGVTQFPSHSVIEKGQTVTLRCDPISGHDNLYWYRRVMGKEIKFLLHFVKESKQDESGMPNNRFLAERTGGTYSTLKVQPAELEDSGVYFCASSQHPGANYGYTFGSGTRLTVV.

This clonotype came up once. It may be a read error: a sequence one base away is much more abundant. The chain links TRBV4-2 to TRBJ2-5, with TRBD2 identical over 7 bases. The end of the DNA aligns better with TRBJ2-1, so the J call may be wrong. CDR3 length equals 15 residues. The germline CDR1 and CDR2 sequences are LGHNA and YNFKEQ. The CDR3 spells CASSTGASGQETQFF. The DNA for the CDR3 is TGTGCCAGCAGTACCGGGGCTAGCGGCCAAGAGACCCAGTTCTTC.

The rearrangement links TRBV27 to TRBJ2-1, with 15 positions matching TRBD2. With 5 bases clipped from V and 12 bases from J, the junction kept 14 bases outside the gene matches. Germline V gene sequence: CDR1 MNHEY, CDR2 SMNVEV (reference sequence). CDR3 length equals 17 residues. The CDR3 DNA sequence: TGTGCCAGCAGTGGACCGGGACTAGCGGGAGGCCCCCTCGGGCAGTTCTTC. It codes for CASSGPGLAGGPLGQFF.

V and J are TRBV2 and TRBJ2-7; 7 bases map to TRBD1. Germline V lookup: CDR1 SNHLY, CDR2 FYNNEI. The junction had 9 bases not matched to a gene; V was cut back by 3 bases and J by 7 bases. The CDR3 runs 14 residues. CDR3 in amino acids: CASSDEGQYNEQYF. The CDR3 bases are TGTGCCAGCAGTGACGAGGGACAGTACAATGAGCAGTACTTC. Full variable domain (missing parts from reference TRBV2 and TRBJ2-7): EPEVTQTPSHQVTQMGQEVILRCVPISNHLYFYWYRQILGQKVEFLVSFYNNEISEKSEIFDDQFSVERPDGSNFTLKIRSTKLEDSAMYFCASSDEGQYNEQYFGPGTRLTVT.

This clonotype was detected only a few times. The rearrangement uses TRBV28 and TRBJ1-6; TRBD1 matches at 8 bases. The length of the CDR3 is 14 residues. The V gene end was trimmed by 6 bases and the J gene end by 10 bases; junction bases not matched to a gene: 8. Germline V gene sequence: CDR1 MDHEN, CDR2 SYDVKM. In DNA form, the CDR3 reads TGTGCCAGCAGAACGGGACAGGAGAACTCACCCCTCCACTTT. Translation: CASRTGQENSPLHF.

V and J are TRBV30 and TRBJ2-6; D is undetermined. The CDR3 runs 18 residues. CDR1 is GTSNPN, CDR2 SVGIG, per germline (reference sequence). V was clipped by 2 bases and J by 0 bases, with 17 bases between them. The CDR3 protein is CAWSLKELRGSGANVLTF. The CDR3 nucleotides are TGTGCCTGGAGTCTCAAGGAGCTCCGTGGCTCTGGGGCCAACGTCCTGACTTTC. The full variable domain, completed using reference TRBV30 and TRBJ2-6, is SQTIHQWPATLVQPVGSPLSLECTVEGTSNPNLYWYRQAAGRGLQLLFYSVGIGQISSEVPQNLSASRPQDRQFILSSKKLLLSDSGFYLCAWSLKELRGSGANVLTFGAGSRLTVL.